A single sample is the source of the 4 T cell receptor beta chains below, sequenced in a study of T cell responses to AZD1222 COVID-19 vaccine. Repertoires were generated with immunoSEQ multiplex PCR, while TCRdb's copy carries only in-frame clones and drops some. Here the sample spans 95,000 to 100,000 clones, roughly 86% being singletons. The specimen comprised peripheral blood, sampled on day 0 of AZD1222 vaccination. The source of these receptors is an adult in good health.

V is TRBV30 and J is TRBJ2-7; unclear D gene. Germline CDR1 and CDR2: GTSNPN and SVGIG (reference sequence). This CDR3 contains 14 residues. Between the trimmed V and J ends, which lost 2 bases and 3 bases, there was a span of 14 bases. The CDR3, as DNA: TGTGCCTGGAGTCTCACCCTTCCGGGCTACGAGCAGTACTTC. This encodes CAWSLTLPGYEQYF.

The rearrangement uses TRBV5-1 and TRBJ2-2; D not resolved. CDR3 length equals 12 residues. Germline loops: CDR1 SGHRS, CDR2 YFSETQ. With 1 base removed from V and 7 bases from J, the gap between germline ends came to 5 bases. In DNA, the CDR3 is TGCGCCAGCAGCTTGAATAACGGGGAGCTGTTTTTT. Its protein product is CASSLNNGELFF.

The chain employs TRBV5-6 and TRBJ2-7; the D is unclear. CDR1 is SGHDT and CDR2 is YYEEEE in the germline V gene. V was cut by 0 bases and J by 6 bases, with 7 bases left in between. The CDR3 length is 12 residues. DNA of the CDR3: TGTGCCAGCAGCTTGGCCCAGCTCGAGCAGTACTTC. Its protein product is CASSLAQLEQYF.

This clone was counted ten times or more. The V gene is TRBV19, the J gene TRBJ1-2; possibly TRBD1 for D (6 bases). This CDR3 is built from 15 residues. The germline gives CDR1 LNHDA, CDR2 SQIVND (reference sequence). With 6 bases removed from V and 5 bases from J, the gap between germline ends came to 19 bases. CDR3 DNA: TGTGCCAGTAGCGGGGGCCCGGGACACAATTATGGCTACACCTTC. Translating it yields CASSGGPGHNYGYTF. The full variable domain, completed using reference TRBV19 and TRBJ1-2, is DGGITQSPKYLFRKEGQNVTLSCEQNLNHDAMYWYRQDPGQGLRLIYYSQIVNDFQKGDIAEGYSVSREKKESFPLTVTSAQKNPTAFYLCASSGGPGHNYGYTFGSGTRLTVV.